The clone carrying this T cell receptor (beta chain) was detected only a few times. These data are taken from a study of identical twins. Each CDR3 protein is one row after TCRdb ran MiXCR on the 5' RACE reads. Among hundreds of thousands of distinct CDR3 sequences, about 20% were seen once, and the ten largest hold around 13%. Healthy Caucasians made up all donors. Germline CDR1 and CDR2: MGHRA and YSYEKL. The CDR3 spans 14 residues. With 2 bases removed from V and 3 bases from J, the gap between germline ends came to 11 bases. These data were also reused for a study on T cells expressing NK-cell markers. That work contributes: The HCMV specificity of the expanded NKG2C+ T cell clones stayed unresolved.

The sequenced sample consisted of PBMCs. The sequence derives from a woman aged 18-29 years in good health. The chain employs TRBV4-1 and TRBJ2-7; D unresolved. In DNA form, the CDR3 reads TGCGCCAGCAGCCAAAGGCCAGAGAGCTACGAGCAGTACTTC. Translating gives CASSQRPESYEQYF.